This entry describes one T cell receptor beta chain. Its target is unknown. This specimen belongs to a study of PD-1 blockade in classical Hodgkin lymphoma. This sample's time point: cycle 4 day 1 (C4D1), after more than five weeks of nivolumab. Each of the patients experienced relapse following autologous stem cell transplantation, and their brentuximab vedotin exposure differed. The CDR3 extends over 15 amino acids. Germline lookup yields CDR1 SGDLS and CDR2 YYNGEE. The V and J ends lost 3 bases and 0 bases respectively, with 10 bases between them. Profiled with immunoSEQ multiplex PCR; TCRdb holds only in-frame clones, not every one. The sample consists of around 30,000 clones, about 70% of them appearing once. Study-wide points: Newly diagnosed patients were reported to exhibit reduced baseline TCR diversity relative to healthy donors. Significant TCR diversity gains by C4D1 occurred in CD4+ but not CD8+ cells. Diversity similar to that of newly diagnosed patients was seen at baseline in complete responders.

V is TRBV9 and J is TRBJ1-3; possible D gene TRBD1, 6 bases. Material: peripheral blood mononuclear cells (PBMCs), obtained before the fourth cycle of nivolumab. This receptor was taken from a human donor with classical Hodgkin lymphoma. The CDR3 DNA follows: TGTGCCAGCAGCGCTCGGGACATCTCTGGAAACACCATATATTTT. Protein: CASSARDISGNTIYF.